A selection of T cell receptor beta chains follows, all from one sample in a study of cytomegalovirus exposure and HLA in healthy donors. TCRdb's table, derived via immunoSEQ multiplex PCR, lists solely in-frame clones and lacks some. Of around 250,000 clones in the sample, roughly 91% were seen once. Sequencing used PBMCs. These receptor sequences come from a girl aged 2 to 9 in good health and CMV-seronegative. Both conserved end residues are part of each CDR3. D genes are given only for firm matches. Size is omitted from some rows. Given values are once, few, many or a class for expanded clones.

-,TRBV5-1,TRBJ2-1,-,TGCGCCAGCAGCTTGTTCGCGGGGGCCTCCAATGAGCAGTTCTTC,CASSLFAGASNEQFF
-,TRBV6-5,TRBJ1-1,TRBD1,TGTGCCAGCCGAGGGACAGGCGTGAACACTGAAGCTTTCTTT,CASRGTGVNTEAFF
-,TRBV5-1,TRBJ1-2,-,TGCGCCAGCAGCTCCGGGACACACGGTTTCTATGGCTACACCTTC,CASSSGTHGFYGYTF
few,TRBV28,TRBJ1-2,TRBD1,TGTGCCAGCAGTCCAGACAGGGGAGACTATGGCTACACCTTC,CASSPDRGDYGYTF
-,TRBV6-6,TRBJ2-7,TRBD1,TGTGCCAGCAGACTGACAGGGACCGAGCAGTACTTC,CASRLTGTEQYF
-,TRBV19,TRBJ2-3,TRBD2,TGTGCCAGTAGTATCCGTACTAGCGGGGGGGCAGATACGCAGTATTTT,CASSIRTSGGADTQYF
few,TRBV11-2,TRBJ2-7,-,TGTGCCAGCAGCAAACACTACGAGCAGTACTTC,CASSKHYEQYF
-,TRBV6-5,TRBJ2-7,-,TGTGCCAGCAGTTACTCGTTTCAGGGGAATTACGAGCAGTACTTC,CASSYSFQGNYEQYF
once,TRBV6-6,TRBJ2-2,TRBD1,TGTGCCAGCAGTCTCAAGACAGGGTTGGGCACCGGGGAGCTGTTTTTT,CASSLKTGLGTGELFF
-,TRBV6-1,TRBJ1-5,TRBD1,TGTGCCAGCAGTGGAGACAGGGGTAGTTATAATCAGCCCCAGCATTTT,CASSGDRGSYNQPQHF
-,TRBV5-1,TRBJ2-1,-,TGCGCCAGCAGCTTGGATCGGGACTATGAGCAGTTCTTC,CASSLDRDYEQFF
-,TRBV5-1,TRBJ1-1,-,TGCGCCAGCAGCTTGTCCGAGGCTAACACTGAAGCTTTCTTT,CASSLSEANTEAFF
-,TRBV9,TRBJ2-1,TRBD2,TGTGCCAGCAGCGTTTCCGGGGGGGTCTACAATGAGCAGTTCTTC,CASSVSGGVYNEQFF
-,TRBV19,TRBJ2-7,-,TGTGCCAGTAGTAAATCGGCGACGTTAGGCGGGCAGTACTTC,CASSKSATLGGQYF
-,TRBV4-2,TRBJ2-3,TRBD2,TGTGCCAGCAGCACTAGCGGGGGGGCAGATACGCAGTATTTT,CASSTSGGADTQYF
-,TRBV6-1,TRBJ2-5,TRBD2,TGTGCCAGCAGTGAAGCGTTAGCGGGACTCCAAGAGACCCAGTACTTC,CASSEALAGLQETQYF
-,TRBV2,TRBJ2-3,-,TGTGCCAGCAGTTCACAGACAGCTAGCACAGATACGCAGTATTTT,CASSSQTASTDTQYF
-,TRBV29-1,TRBJ2-7,TRBD2,TGCAGCGTGCGTTGGAGGGAGGGCCGGTACGAGCAGTACTTC,CSVRWREGRYEQYF
-,TRBV25-1,TRBJ1-6,-,TGTGCCAGCAGTGAGCTAGAAGAGGTGAATTCACCCCTCCACTTT,CASSELEEVNSPLHF
-,TRBV5-1,TRBJ2-7,TRBD2,TGCGCCAGCAGGCGGGAGAGAACCTACGGGCAGTACTTC,CASRRERTYGQYF
-,TRBV4-2,TRBJ2-1,TRBD1,TGTGCCAGCAGCCAACCGGGACAGGGGCTGGGGGGTGAGCAGTTCTTC,CASSQPGQGLGGEQFF
-,TRBV7-9,TRBJ2-3,-,TGTGCCAGCAGCTTAGGACAGGGCACAGATACGCAGTATTTT,CASSLGQGTDTQYF
-,TRBV7-2,TRBJ2-7,TRBD2,TGTGCCAGCAGCTTAGCGTCCGGGACTAGCGCCTACGAGCAGTACTTC,CASSLASGTSAYEQYF
-,TRBV6-1,TRBJ2-6,TRBD1,TGTGCCAGCAGTGCACAGGGGTTAGGGGCCAACGTCCTGACTTTC,CASSAQGLGANVLTF
-,TRBV5-8,TRBJ2-5,-,TGTGCCAGCAGCTTGGTTCAGGAAGAGACCCAGTACTTC,CASSLVQEETQYF
-,TRBV7-9,TRBJ1-5,-,TGTGCCAGCAGCTCCGGGGCGGGGGCCAGCAATCAGCCCCAGCATTTT,CASSSGAGASNQPQHF
-,TRBV9,TRBJ1-2,-,TGTGCCAGCAGCGTAGGAAGCTCCCTCTATGGCTACACCTTC,CASSVGSSLYGYTF
-,TRBV5-4,TRBJ2-5,TRBD1,TGTGCCAGCAGCCTTACAGGGACAGGGGAAGAGACCCAGTACTTC,CASSLTGTGEETQYF
-,TRBV19,TRBJ1-5,-,TGTGCCAGTAGTATAGGAGATCAGCCCCAGCATTTT,CASSIGDQPQHF
once,TRBV2,TRBJ1-5,TRBD1,TGTGCCAGCAGTGACTCGGGACAGGGCAATCAGCCCCAGCATTTT,CASSDSGQGNQPQHF
-,TRBV7-6,TRBJ1-1,-,TGTGCCAGCAGCTTAAAACAGAACACTGAAGCTTTCTTT,CASSLKQNTEAFF
-,TRBV6-5,TRBJ1-6,-,TGTGCCAGCAGTTACTCCGACAGTAGGGCCCTCCACTTT,CASSYSDSRALHF
-,TRBV6-5,TRBJ2-7,-,TGTGCCAGCAGTTATGTCTCCACATCGCACTACGAGCAGTACTTC,CASSYVSTSHYEQYF
-,TRBV5-1,TRBJ2-7,-,TGCGCCAGCAGCGTAGAAATCTCCTACGAGCAGTACTTC,CASSVEISYEQYF
-,TRBV7-7,TRBJ2-3,-,TGTGCCAGCAGCTTAGGTCCCGCCGGTGCGGGGTGGACTAGCACAGATACGCAGTATTTT,CASSLGPAGAGWTSTDTQYF
-,TRBV4-1,TRBJ1-5,TRBD1,TGCGCCAGCAGCCAGGCAACAGGGGGCGCGGGTCAGCCCCAGCATTTT,CASSQATGGAGQPQHF
-,TRBV6-1,TRBJ1-1,-,TGTGCCAGCAGTTATAGGCAGGGGAGAGCTGAAGCTTTCTTT,CASSYRQGRAEAFF
-,TRBV18,TRBJ1-2,-,TGTGCCAGCTCACGGAGGACAGAGGATGGCTACACCTTC,CASSRRTEDGYTF
few,TRBV5-1,TRBJ2-3,TRBD2,TGCGCCAGCAGCTTGGCGGGAGGAGGCACAGATACGCAGTATTTT,CASSLAGGGTDTQYF
-,TRBV2,TRBJ2-1,TRBD1,TGTGCCAGCATTCGACAGGGGGAGATTGAGCAGTTCTTC,CASIRQGEIEQFF
-,TRBV28,TRBJ2-7,-,TGTGCCAGCAGTTTAATACAGGCGAGCTCCTACGAGCAGTACTTC,CASSLIQASSYEQYF
-,TRBV6-6,TRBJ2-1,-,TGTGCCGGACGGCGGATCGGCGGGCGCCCGGATGAGCAGTTCTTC,CAGRRIGGRPDEQFF
-,TRBV28,TRBJ1-2,-,TGTGCCAGCAGGGCCGGGGGGGAAAACCTTTATGGCTACACCTTC,CASRAGGENLYGYTF
-,TRBV25-1,TRBJ1-2,-,TGTGCCAGCAGCGATCAGGGGCAGATCTATGGCTACACCTTC,CASSDQGQIYGYTF
once,TRBV11-2,TRBJ2-1,TRBD1,TGTGCCAGCAGCTTAGTGACCGGGACAGGGTACAATGAGCAGTTCTTC,CASSLVTGTGYNEQFF
-,TRBV6-6,TRBJ2-7,TRBD2,TGTGCCAGCAGTTACTCAACCGGGGGGGCCAACGAGCAGTACTTC,CASSYSTGGANEQYF
once,TRBV5-1,TRBJ1-1,TRBD1,TGCGCCAGCAGCCTCGGACAGGGCGACCTTCGAACTGAAGCTTTCTTT,CASSLGQGDLRTEAFF
-,TRBV5-4,TRBJ1-2,-,TGTGCCAGCAGCTTAGGGGCGGATAACTATGGCTACACCTTC,CASSLGADNYGYTF
-,TRBV18,TRBJ2-1,TRBD2,TGTGCCAGCTCACCAGATACTAGCGGGACCTACAATGAGCAGTTCTTC,CASSPDTSGTYNEQFF
few,TRBV5-1,TRBJ1-4,-,TGCGCCAGCAGCCCCAAGGGGGAGAGTAGAAAACTGTTTTTT,CASSPKGESRKLFF
-,TRBV30,TRBJ1-2,-,TGTGCCTGGAGCCAGACGGCCTCGGGTAACTATGGCTACACCTTC,CAWSQTASGNYGYTF
-,TRBV19,TRBJ2-1,-,-,CASSTSGGGPWNEQFF
-,TRBV27,TRBJ2-5,TRBD2,TGTGCCAGCAGTTCCCGGACTAGTGGGGAGACCCAGTACTTC,CASSSRTSGETQYF
-,TRBV9,TRBJ1-5,-,TGTGCCAGCAGCGTACAGGATAGCAATCAGCCCCAGCATTTT,CASSVQDSNQPQHF